The 15 T cell receptor beta chains presented below share a single source sample, sequenced in a study of a mutant IDH1 vaccine in newly diagnosed glioma. Stated time point: week 5, during vaccination. All doses held 300 ug of mutant IDH1 20-mer peptide, with topical imiquimod. These receptors are not linked to any known antigen. Assay used: immunoSEQ multiplex PCR; TCRdb lists only in-frame clones, some missing. The data contain tens of thousands of clones, roughly 81% of them singletons. Sequencing used PBMCs, obtained from a glioma patient whose treatment included an IDH1 peptide vaccine. The receptors originated from a man aged 50 or older with glioma.

J is TRBJ1-5 and V is TRBV4-3; D is possibly TRBD1 (5 bases). The CDR3 spans 15 residues. Germline CDR1 is LGHNA and CDR2 is YSLEER. V lost 0 bases and J lost 9, with 15 bases in between. The CDR3 coding sequence is TGCGCCAGCAGCCAAGATCGTTTAGGGGTTTGGCCCCAGCATTTT. The encoded protein is CASSQDRLGVWPQHF.

This rearrangement joins TRBV19 to TRBJ2-2; D remains unclear. CDR1 and CDR2 (germline): LNHDA, SQIVND (reference sequence). Trimming shortened V by 4 bases and J by 2 bases, and 5 bases separated the two germline ends. The CDR3 is 13 residues long. The CDR3 reads CASSTLNTGELFF. The CDR3 bases are TGTGCCAGTAGTACCCTTAACACCGGGGAGCTGTTTTTT.

This sequence joins TRBV7-8 and TRBJ2-4; 14 positions agree with TRBD2. CDR1 is SGHVS and CDR2 is FQNEAQ in the germline V gene. V lost 2 bases and J lost 0; bases outside the gene matches: 12. CDR3 length: 21 amino acids. The CDR3 DNA reads as TGTGCCAGCAGCTTAAACCGACTAGCGGGAGGGGTCAATTTAGCCAAAAACATTCAGTACTTC. Residues: CASSLNRLAGGVNLAKNIQYF.

The chain is built from TRBV9 and TRBJ2-1, with D tentatively TRBD2 (7 bases). This CDR3 spans 15 amino acids. V was pared by 4 bases and J by 8 bases, with 19 bases between. The germline gives CDR1 SGDLS, CDR2 YYNGEE. CDR3 residues: CASSPRGAGWDEQFF. Written as DNA, the CDR3 is TGTGCCAGCAGCCCCCGGGGGGCGGGATGGGATGAGCAGTTCTTC.

V gene TRBV5-8 combines with J gene TRBJ1-5; TRBD1 might be the D (5 bases). The CDR3 is made up of 14 amino acids. CDR1 is SGHTS and CDR2 is YDEGEE in the germline V gene. V was shortened by 0 bases and J by 6 bases, with 10 bases between the two germline ends. The CDR3 coding sequence is TGTGCCAGCAGCTTGGCCCAGGGTATTCAGCCCCAGCATTTT. It yields the protein CASSLAQGIQPQHF.

This chain connects TRBV21-1 to TRBJ1-5; whether TRBD1, the table's D call, matches the DNA was not checked. TRBV21-1 is tagged as a pseudogene. The length of the CDR3 is 19 residues. This chain's CDR3 is CASSKEGDRGVSSNQPQHF. The DNA of the CDR3 is TGTGCCAGCAGCAAAGAGGGGGACAGGGGTGTTTCAAGCAATCAGCCCCAGCATTTT.

This chain uses TRBV10-3 with TRBJ1-2; D is uncertain. From germline, CDR1 is ENHRY and CDR2 SYGVKD. This CDR3 is built from 17 residues. V was shortened by 3 bases and J by 4 bases, with 21 bases between the two germline ends. This CDR3 is CAISETLSTGSSYGYTF. The CDR3 DNA is TGTGCCATCAGTGAAACCCTCTCGACCGGCTCCAGCTATGGCTACACCTTC.

The chain has TRBV7-2 and TRBJ2-3; 8 bases agree with TRBD2. Germline loops: CDR1 SGHTA, CDR2 FQGNSA. Germline trimming cut 2 bases from V and 5 bases from J; bases unmatched to any gene: 15. The CDR3 runs 18 residues. The CDR3: CASSLSVWSGGRVDTQYF. CDR3 coding DNA: TGTGCCAGCAGCTTAAGCGTTTGGTCGGGAGGGCGGGTAGATACGCAGTATTTT. The full variable domain, in which reference TRBV7-2 and TRBJ2-3 provide the parts outside the CDR3, is GAGVSQSPSNKVTEKGKDVELRCDPISGHTALYWYRQSLGQGLEFLIYFQGNSAPDKSGLPSDRFSAERTGGSVSTLTIQRTQQEDSAVYLCASSLSVWSGGRVDTQYFGPGTRLTVL.

This clone was detected once. The gene calls are TRBV6-1 and TRBJ1-2, with D possibly TRBD1 on 6 matching bases. From germline, CDR1 is MNHNS and CDR2 SASEGT. There are 11 residues in the CDR3. V dropped 8 bases and J dropped 7 bases, with 11 bases sitting between them. The CDR3 sequence: CASQRGGGYTF. CDR3 sequence (DNA): TGTGCCAGCCAGAGAGGGGGTGGCTACACCTTC.

Concerning this clone itself: At one boundary the junction diverges from the germline segment, which might be a read error. The gene calls are TRBV11-2 and TRBJ2-2; D may be TRBD1 (6 bases). This CDR3 has 15 amino acids. Germline loops: CDR1 SGHAT, CDR2 FQNNGV. CDR3 loop: CASSLEGGMVGELFF. CDR3 sequence (DNA): TGTGCCAGCAGCCTAGAAGGGGGAATGGTAGGGGAGCTGTTTTTT.

This chain connects TRBV11-2 to TRBJ2-7; TRBD2 is a possible D gene (5 bases). CDR3 length equals 15 residues. Trimming left V 0 bases short and J 2 bases short, with 11 bases between. Germline V CDR1 and CDR2: SGHAT, FQNNGV. CDR3 amino acids: CASSLDPGWTYEQYF. In nucleotides, the CDR3 is TGTGCCAGCAGCTTAGATCCGGGGTGGACCTACGAGCAGTACTTC.

The chain has TRBV7-8 and TRBJ2-4, with D perhaps being TRBD1 or TRBD2 (7 bases each). CDR3 size: 13 residues. With 10 bases removed from V and 5 bases from J, the gap between germline ends came to 15 bases. Germline loops: CDR1 SGHVS, CDR2 FQNEAQ. DNA of the CDR3: TGTGCCACTTCCAGGGGGAGGGAAAACATTCAGTACTTC. This codes for CATSRGRENIQYF.

This clone showed up just a few times. The chain combines TRBV5-1 with TRBJ2-2; 8 bases map to TRBD2. Germline-derived CDR1 and CDR2 are SGHRS and YFSETQ. The V and J ends lost 4 bases and 7 bases, in that order; junction bases with no gene match: 3. The CDR3 has 13 amino acids. The CDR3 here is CASSLREDGELFF. CDR3 bases: TGCGCCAGCAGCCTGCGGGAGGACGGGGAGCTGTTTTTT.

The gene calls are TRBV19 and TRBJ1-5; no definite D call. CDR1 and CDR2 from the germline V gene are LNHDA and SQIVND (reference sequence). This CDR3 spans 17 amino acids. V lost 5 bases and J lost 0, with 17 bases in between. CDR3 nucleotides: TGTGCCAGTAGTCCCGAAGGCCGGGTCTTTAGCAATCAGCCCCAGCATTTT. This gives the protein CASSPEGRVFSNQPQHF.

The V gene is TRBV7-9, the J gene TRBJ2-1; D uncertain. The germline V gene encodes CDR1 SEHNR and CDR2 FQNEAQ (reference sequence). Deletions cut 0 bases from V and 4 bases from J, with 10 bases between. The CDR3 is 15 amino acids. Written as DNA, the CDR3 is TGTGCCAGCAGCTTAGCGATCGGTATTTACAATGAGCAGTTCTTC. Translated: CASSLAIGIYNEQFF. Supplemented by reference TRBV7-9 and TRBJ2-1, the full variable domain reads DTGVSQNPRHKITKRGQNVTFRCDPISEHNRLYWYRQTLGQGPEFLTYFQNEAQLEKSRLLSDRFSAERPKGSFSTLEIQRTEQGDSAMYLCASSLAIGIYNEQFFGPGTRLTVL.